This T cell receptor (beta chain) was profiled in a study of cytomegalovirus exposure and HLA in healthy donors. The CDR3 contains 15 residues. Germline V gene lookup returns CDR1 ENHRY and CDR2 SYGVKD. Trimming took 8 bases from V and 1 from J, leaving 14 bases between them. The PCR was carried out with 60 Vbeta primers and 13 Jbeta primers. Using immunoSEQ multiplex PCR, the repertoire was profiled, and TCRdb retains in-frame clones only, with some absent. This table has approximately 170,000 clones, roughly four fifths appearing once. The rearrangement uses TRBV10-3 and TRBJ2-2; tentative D call: TRBD2 (7 bases). Sequencing was performed on PBMCs. The sequence was obtained from a woman aged 25 to 39 in good health and CMV-seropositive. CDR3 DNA sequence: TGTGCCATCGGGAGGGGGGCATTGAACACCGGGGAGCTGTTTTTT. This gives the protein CAIGRGALNTGELFF.